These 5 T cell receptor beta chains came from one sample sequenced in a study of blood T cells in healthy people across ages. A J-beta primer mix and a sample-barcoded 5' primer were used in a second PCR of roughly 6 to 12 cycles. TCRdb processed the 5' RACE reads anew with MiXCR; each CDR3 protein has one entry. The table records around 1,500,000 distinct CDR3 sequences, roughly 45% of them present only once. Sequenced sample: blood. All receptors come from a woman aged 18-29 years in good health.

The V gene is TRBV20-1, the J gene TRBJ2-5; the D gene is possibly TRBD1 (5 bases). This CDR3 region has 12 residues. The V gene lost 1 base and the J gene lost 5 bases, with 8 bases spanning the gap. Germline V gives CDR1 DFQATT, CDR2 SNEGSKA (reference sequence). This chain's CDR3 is CSARASGETQYF. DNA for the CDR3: TGCAGTGCTAGAGCCTCAGGGGAGACCCAGTACTTC.

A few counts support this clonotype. The CDR3: CASRDEGYGYTF. The CDR3 nucleotides are TGTGCCAGCAGGGACGAAGGCTATGGCTACACCTTC. The rearrangement links TRBV2 to TRBJ1-2; D is ambiguous. This CDR3 is built from 12 residues. The V gene's germline CDR1 is SNHLY and CDR2 FYNNEI. The ends were cut back, 6 bases at V and 4 bases at J, with 9 bases in the middle.

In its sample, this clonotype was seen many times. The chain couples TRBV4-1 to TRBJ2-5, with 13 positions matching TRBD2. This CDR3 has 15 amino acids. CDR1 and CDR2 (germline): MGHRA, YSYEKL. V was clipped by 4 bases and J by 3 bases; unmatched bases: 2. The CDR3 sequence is CASSRTSGGEETQYF. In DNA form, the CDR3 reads TGCGCCAGCAGCCGTACTAGCGGGGGGGAAGAGACCCAGTACTTC.

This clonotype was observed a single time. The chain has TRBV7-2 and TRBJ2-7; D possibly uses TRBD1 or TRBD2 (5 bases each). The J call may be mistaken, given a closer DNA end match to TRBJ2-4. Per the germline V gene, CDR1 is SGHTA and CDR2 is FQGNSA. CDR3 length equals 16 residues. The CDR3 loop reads CASNRASGTGSNIQYF. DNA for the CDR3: TGTGCCAGCAATCGCGCCTCCGGGACGGGGTCGAACATTCAGTACTTC.

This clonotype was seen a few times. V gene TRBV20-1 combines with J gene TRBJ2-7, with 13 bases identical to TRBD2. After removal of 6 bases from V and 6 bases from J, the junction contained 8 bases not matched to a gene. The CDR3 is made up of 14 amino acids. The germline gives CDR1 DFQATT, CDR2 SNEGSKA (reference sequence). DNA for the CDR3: TGCAGTGCCAAGCTGGGACTAGCGGGAATCGAGCAGTACTTC. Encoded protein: CSAKLGLAGIEQYF.